These 20 T cell receptor beta chains were all obtained from the same sample, sequenced in a study of cytomegalovirus exposure and HLA in healthy donors. Researchers ran the PCR with 60 Vbeta and 13 Jbeta primers. Sequencing used immunoSEQ multiplex PCR; TCRdb keeps in-frame clones, though not all of them. The top ten clones hold about 0.76% of a sample with some 130,000 clones, around 81% of them seen once. The sequencing input was PBMCs. Receptors originate from a man between 18 and 29 years old in good health and CMV-seronegative.

This CDR3 reads CASSIDPLQGRQGNPLEQYF. DNA of the CDR3: TGTGCCAGTAGTATAGACCCCCTTCAAGGTCGACAGGGAAACCCCCTCGAGCAGTACTTC. This chain connects TRBV19 to TRBJ2-7; 7 nucleotides align to TRBD1. V shed 0 bases and J 6 bases; nucleotides not matched to a gene: 23. This CDR3 spans 20 amino acids. Looked up from germline, CDR1 is LNHDA and CDR2 is SQIVND (reference sequence).

The V and J genes are TRBV19 and TRBJ2-5, with D perhaps TRBD2 (6 bases). CDR3 size: 15 residues. Trimming left V 4 bases short and J 5 bases short, with 17 bases between. Germline assignment: CDR1 LNHDA and CDR2 SQIVND (reference sequence). The CDR3 sequence is CASSTSTIAGETQYF. The DNA for the CDR3 is TGTGCCAGTAGTACCTCAACAATCGCGGGGGAGACCCAGTACTTC. Full variable domain (outside the CDR3, taken from reference TRBV19 and TRBJ2-5): DGGITQSPKYLFRKEGQNVTLSCEQNLNHDAMYWYRQDPGQGLRLIYYSQIVNDFQKGDIAEGYSVSREKKESFPLTVTSAQKNPTAFYLCASSTSTIAGETQYFGPGTRLLVL.

This chain links TRBV13 with TRBJ1-1; D gene unclear. CDR1 and CDR2 from the germline V gene are PRHDT and FYEKMQ (reference sequence). There are 14 residues in the CDR3. V was trimmed by 5 bases and J by 4 bases, leaving 14 bases between them. CDR3 protein: CASSPLRSRTEAFF. The CDR3 coding sequence is TGTGCCAGCAGCCCCCTCCGGAGCCGCACTGAAGCTTTCTTT.

J is TRBJ1-2 and V is TRBV15, with D tentatively TRBD1 (6 bases). In germline, CDR1 is LNHNV, CDR2 YYDKDF (reference sequence). Trimming took off 1 base at V and 6 bases at J, with 24 bases between the two ends. This CDR3 comprises 18 residues. The DNA for the CDR3 is TGTGCCACCAGCAGAGGGCAACAAAAACAGGGTTCTGCAAATGGCTACACCTTC. Its translation is CATSRGQQKQGSANGYTF.

This chain uses TRBV29-1 with TRBJ2-7; 8 bases map to TRBD1. Germline-derived CDR1 and CDR2 are SQVTM and ANQGSEA. This CDR3 is built from 16 residues. With 0 bases clipped from V and 2 bases from J, the junction kept 9 bases outside the gene matches. The CDR3 sequence is CSVEDPNTGGAYEQYF. CDR3 DNA sequence: TGCAGCGTTGAAGATCCGAACACAGGGGGAGCCTACGAGCAGTACTTC.

The chain carries TRBV27 and TRBJ1-2; TRBD1 matches 8 bases. Germline V CDR1 and CDR2: MNHEY, SMNVEV (reference sequence). The CDR3 totals 14 residues. V shed 6 bases, J shed 4 bases, and the junction held 7 bases outside the gene matches. The CDR3 region has the DNA TGTGCCAGCAGCATCGCAGGGGGCCCCTATGGCTACACCTTC. Its protein product is CASSIAGGPYGYTF.

The chain couples TRBV4-3 to TRBJ2-7; possibly TRBD2 for D (6 bases). This CDR3 has 15 amino acids. Trimming stripped 3 bases from V and 0 bases from J, with 12 bases between. Germline assignment: CDR1 LGHNA and CDR2 YSLEER. The CDR3 coding sequence is TGCGCCAGCAGCCAGGAGGGCCGGGGCTCCTACGAGCAGTACTTC. Its translation: CASSQEGRGSYEQYF.

The chain joins TRBV9 to TRBJ1-1; TRBD1 might be the D (5 bases). Per the germline V gene, CDR1 is SGDLS and CDR2 is YYNGEE. V shed 3 bases and J shed 1 base, with 16 bases lying between them. The CDR3 is made up of 16 amino acids. In DNA, the CDR3 is TGTGCCAGCAGCGGGGTACGGGGGAGGGCGAACACTGAAGCTTTCTTT. Translation: CASSGVRGRANTEAFF.

The gene calls are TRBV5-4 and TRBJ1-1; D is unresolved. This CDR3 has 13 amino acids. Per germline, CDR1 SGHNT and CDR2 YYREEE (reference sequence). Trimming shortened V by 4 bases and J by 2 bases, and 9 bases separated the two germline ends. The CDR3 sequence is CASSRTPNTEAFF. CDR3 nucleotides: TGTGCCAGCAGCCGAACACCAAACACTGAAGCTTTCTTT.

The rearrangement links TRBV5-4 to TRBJ1-6; maybe TRBD1 (6 bases). The V end was cut by 4 bases, the J end by 7 bases, with 9 bases between. The germline V gene encodes CDR1 SGHNT and CDR2 YYREEE (reference sequence). The CDR3 is 13 amino acids. The CDR3 here is CASSGTGNSPLHF. The DNA of the CDR3 is TGTGCCAGCAGCGGAACAGGGAATTCACCCCTCCACTTT.

This rearrangement joins TRBV4-2 to TRBJ1-2, with 8 positions matching TRBD1. V gave up 3 bases and J gave up 0 bases; unmatched junction bases: 6. Germline assignment: CDR1 LGHNA and CDR2 YNFKEQ. This CDR3 has 16 amino acids. Here the CDR3 DNA reads TGTGCCAGCAGCCAGGGCAAACAGGGGGCTAACTATGGCTACACCTTC. Protein: CASSQGKQGANYGYTF.

The chain employs TRBV10-3 and TRBJ1-4, with no clear D. The CDR3 spans 17 residues. Trimming took off 0 bases at V and 3 bases at J, with 14 bases between the two ends. Germline V lookup: CDR1 ENHRY, CDR2 SYGVKD. The CDR3 is CAISESDLGSANEKLFF. The CDR3 nucleotides are TGTGCCATCAGTGAGTCGGATTTGGGGAGTGCTAATGAAAAACTGTTTTTT.

The CDR3 DNA is TGTGCCAGCTCACCCCACCCGGGCTACGAGCAGTACTTC. This gives the protein CASSPHPGYEQYF. This chain uses TRBV18 with TRBJ2-7; D is unresolved. With 3 bases removed from V and 3 bases from J, the gap between germline ends came to 9 bases. The V gene's germline CDR1 is KGHSH and CDR2 LQKENI. This CDR3 is 13 amino acids long.

This clone was counted a single time. The V call is TRBV4-3, the J call TRBJ1-4; D perhaps matches TRBD1 (6 bases). The V end lost 2 bases, the J end lost 5 bases, and 15 bases lay between the germline ends. Per the germline V gene, CDR1 is LGHNA and CDR2 is YSLEER. The CDR3 consists of 16 residues. In DNA, the CDR3 is TGCGCCAGCAGCCAATTAAGACAGGCCTCAAATGAAAAACTGTTTTTT. Its protein is CASSQLRQASNEKLFF.

The gene calls are TRBV7-2 and TRBJ2-7; TRBD1 matches at 7 bases. This CDR3 has 16 amino acids. CDR1 and CDR2 (germline): SGHTA, FQGNSA. The trim removed 2 bases at V and 0 bases at J, leaving 7 bases unmatched. This CDR3 reads CASSLTGQESSYEQYF. DNA of the CDR3: TGTGCCAGCAGCTTAACAGGACAGGAGAGCTCCTACGAGCAGTACTTC. The full variable domain, rest sourced from reference TRBV7-2 and TRBJ2-7, is GAGVSQSPSNKVTEKGKDVELRCDPISGHTALYWYRQSLGQGLEFLIYFQGNSAPDKSGLPSDRFSAERTGGSVSTLTIQRTQQEDSAVYLCASSLTGQESSYEQYFGPGTRLTVT.

This clone was seen a few times. V is TRBV4-3 and J is TRBJ2-6; 7 bases match TRBD2. The V gene's germline CDR1 is LGHNA and CDR2 YSLEER. This CDR3 has 18 amino acids. Unmatched junction bases numbered 6, after V lost 0 bases and J lost 1 base. The CDR3 here is CASSQDLAARSGANVLTF. For the CDR3, the DNA is TGCGCCAGCAGCCAAGATCTAGCGGCCCGTTCTGGGGCCAACGTCCTGACTTTC.

This CDR3 reads CASSPRGTVNTEAFF. The CDR3 nucleotides are TGTGCCAGCAGCCCCAGGGGGACGGTGAACACTGAAGCTTTCTTT. The chain has TRBV5-4 and TRBJ1-1; 7 nucleotides align to TRBD1. Per germline, CDR1 SGHNT and CDR2 YYREEE (reference sequence). This CDR3 comprises 15 residues. The V and J ends lost 4 bases and 0 bases, in that order; junction bases with no gene match: 6.

This chain uses TRBV29-1 with TRBJ2-2, with a possible D match to TRBD1 (6 bases). Germline-derived CDR1 and CDR2 are SQVTM and ANQGSEA. Trimming stripped 3 bases from V and 4 bases from J, with 6 bases between. The CDR3 is 12 residues long. The CDR3 DNA reads as TGCAGCGTTGACAGGGGCACCGGGGAGCTGTTTTTT. This encodes CSVDRGTGELFF.

The rearrangement uses TRBV9 and TRBJ1-5, with D uncertain. Germline V gene lookup returns CDR1 SGDLS and CDR2 YYNGEE. The CDR3 is 14 residues long. V lost 0 bases and J 5 bases, leaving 9 bases between the germline ends. In DNA form, the CDR3 reads TGTGCCAGCAGCGTAGAGCCCGCCGATCAGCCCCAGCATTTT. The encoded protein is CASSVEPADQPQHF. Full variable domain (rest looked up from reference TRBV9 and TRBJ1-5): DSGVTQTPKHLITATGQRVTLRCSPRSGDLSVYWYQQSLDQGLQFLIQYYNGEERAKGNILERFSAQQFPDLHSELNLSSLELGDSALYFCASSVEPADQPQHFGDGTRLSIL.

This clone was detected only a few times. The chain recombines TRBV6-5 with TRBJ1-1; tentatively, D is TRBD1 (5 bases). The CDR3 is made up of 15 amino acids. Germline lookup yields CDR1 MNHEY and CDR2 SVGAGI. Between the trimmed V and J ends, which lost 6 bases and 2 bases, there was a span of 16 bases. CDR3 in amino acids: CASRHRTQGNTEAFF. In nucleotides, the CDR3 is TGTGCCAGCAGACACAGGACGCAGGGTAACACTGAAGCTTTCTTT.